This TCR beta chain is drawn from a study of technical replicates of blood from several donors. Germline V gene sequence: CDR1 GTSNPN, CDR2 SVGIG (reference sequence). V was pared by 3 bases and J by 6 bases, with 12 bases between. The length of the CDR3 is 13 residues. Libraries were prepared by immunoSEQ multiplex PCR; TCRdb keeps only in-frame clonotypes and omits some of them. The sample lists more than 75,000 clones; 93% were seen once. This rearrangement joins TRBV30 to TRBJ2-1; a weak D match, TRBD1 (6 bases). Sequenced input: T cells isolated from PBMCs. This sequence was found in a human donor in good health. The CDR3: CAWSEQGFNEQFF. Here the CDR3 DNA reads TGTGCCTGGAGCGAACAGGGATTCAATGAGCAGTTCTTC.